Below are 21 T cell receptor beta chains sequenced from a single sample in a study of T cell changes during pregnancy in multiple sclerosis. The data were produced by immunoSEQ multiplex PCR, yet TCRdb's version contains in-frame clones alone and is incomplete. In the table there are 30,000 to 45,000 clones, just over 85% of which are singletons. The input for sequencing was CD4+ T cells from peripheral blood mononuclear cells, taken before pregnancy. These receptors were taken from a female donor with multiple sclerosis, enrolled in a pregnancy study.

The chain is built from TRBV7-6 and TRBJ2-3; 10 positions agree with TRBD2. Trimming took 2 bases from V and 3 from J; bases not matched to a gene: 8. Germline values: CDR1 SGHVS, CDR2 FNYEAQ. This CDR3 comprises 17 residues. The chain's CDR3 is CASSLNLAGEDTDTQYF. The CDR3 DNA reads TGTGCCAGCAGCTTAAATCTAGCGGGAGAAGATACAGATACGCAGTATTTT. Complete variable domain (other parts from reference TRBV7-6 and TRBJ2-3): GAGVSQSPRYKVTKRGQDVALRCDPISGHVSLYWYRQALGQGPEFLTYFNYEAQQDKSGLPNDRFSAERPEGSISTLTIQRTEQRDSAMYRCASSLNLAGEDTDTQYFGPGTRLTVL.

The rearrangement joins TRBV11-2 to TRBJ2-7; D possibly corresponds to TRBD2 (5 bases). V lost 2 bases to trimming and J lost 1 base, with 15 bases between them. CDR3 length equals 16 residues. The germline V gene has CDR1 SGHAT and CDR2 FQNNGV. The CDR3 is CASSLSAGKPSYEQYF. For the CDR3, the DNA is TGTGCCAGCAGCTTATCCGCCGGGAAGCCTTCCTACGAGCAGTACTTC.

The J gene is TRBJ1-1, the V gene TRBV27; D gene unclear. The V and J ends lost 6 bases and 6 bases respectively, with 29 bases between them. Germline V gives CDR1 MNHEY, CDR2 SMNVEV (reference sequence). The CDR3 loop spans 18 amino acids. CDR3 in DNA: TGTGCCAGCAGGAGGCAGATTAACCGCGTTAATGTAAAGGCTGAAGCTTTCTTT. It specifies CASRRQINRVNVKAEAFF.

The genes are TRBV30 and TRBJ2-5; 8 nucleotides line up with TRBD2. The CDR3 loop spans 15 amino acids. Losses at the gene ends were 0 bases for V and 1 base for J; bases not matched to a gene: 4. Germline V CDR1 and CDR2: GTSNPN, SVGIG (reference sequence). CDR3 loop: CAWSVLAGVQETQYF. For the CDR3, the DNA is TGTGCCTGGAGTGTTCTAGCGGGCGTCCAAGAGACCCAGTACTTC.

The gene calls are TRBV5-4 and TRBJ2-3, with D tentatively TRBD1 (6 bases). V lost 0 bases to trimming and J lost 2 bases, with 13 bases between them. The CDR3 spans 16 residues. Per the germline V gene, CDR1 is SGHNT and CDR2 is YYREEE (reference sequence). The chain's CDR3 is CASSLGATGTTDTQYF. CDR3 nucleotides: TGTGCCAGCAGCTTGGGGGCGACAGGAACCACAGATACGCAGTATTTT.

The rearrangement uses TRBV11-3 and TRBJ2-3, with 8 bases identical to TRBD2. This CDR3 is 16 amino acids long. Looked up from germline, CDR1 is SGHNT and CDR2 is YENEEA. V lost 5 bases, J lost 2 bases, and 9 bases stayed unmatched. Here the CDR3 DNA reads TGTGCCAGCAGCCCTACGGCGGGAGGTCACACAGATACGCAGTATTTT. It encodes CASSPTAGGHTDTQYF.

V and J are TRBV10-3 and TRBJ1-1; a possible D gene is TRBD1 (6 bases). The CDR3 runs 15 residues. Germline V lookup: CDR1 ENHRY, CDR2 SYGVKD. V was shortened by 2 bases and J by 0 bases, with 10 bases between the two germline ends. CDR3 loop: CAISEGDRLNTEAFF. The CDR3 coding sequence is TGTGCCATCAGTGAGGGAGACAGGTTGAACACTGAAGCTTTCTTT.

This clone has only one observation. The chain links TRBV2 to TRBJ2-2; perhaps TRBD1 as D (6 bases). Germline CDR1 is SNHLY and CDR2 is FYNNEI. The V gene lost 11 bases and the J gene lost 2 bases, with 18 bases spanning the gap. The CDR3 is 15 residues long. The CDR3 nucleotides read TGTGCCTGTCGAACAGGGTGGGGTAACACCGGGGAGCTGTTTTTT. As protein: CACRTGWGNTGELFF.

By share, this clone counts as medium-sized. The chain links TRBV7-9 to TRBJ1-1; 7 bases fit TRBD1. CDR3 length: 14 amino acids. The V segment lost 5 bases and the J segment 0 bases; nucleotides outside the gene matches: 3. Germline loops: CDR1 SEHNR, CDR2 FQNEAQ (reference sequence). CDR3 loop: CASSKGQMNTEAFF. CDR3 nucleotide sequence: TGTGCCAGCAGCAAGGGACAGATGAACACTGAAGCTTTCTTT.

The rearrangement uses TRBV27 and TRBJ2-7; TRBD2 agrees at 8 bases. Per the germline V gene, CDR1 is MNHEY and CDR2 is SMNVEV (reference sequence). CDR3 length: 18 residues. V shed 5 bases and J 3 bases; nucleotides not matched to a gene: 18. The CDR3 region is CASSPYSGMGGRHYEQYF. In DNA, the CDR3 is TGTGCCAGCAGTCCATATAGCGGGATGGGAGGCCGTCACTACGAGCAGTACTTC.

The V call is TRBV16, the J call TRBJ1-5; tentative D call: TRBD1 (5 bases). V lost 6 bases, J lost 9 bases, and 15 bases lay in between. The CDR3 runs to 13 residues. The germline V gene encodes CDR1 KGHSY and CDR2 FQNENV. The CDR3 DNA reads TGTGCCAGCAGACAGGCCTCTCTGGGGCCCCAGCATTTT. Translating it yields CASRQASLGPQHF. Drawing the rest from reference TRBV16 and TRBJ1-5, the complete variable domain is GEEVAQTPKHLVRGEGQKAKLYCAPIKGHSYVFWYQQVLKNEFKFLISFQNENVFDETGMPKERFSAKCLPNSPCSLEIQATKLEDSAVYFCASRQASLGPQHFGDGTRLSIL.

In nucleotides, the CDR3 is TGTGCCAGCAGTGCGGCTAGCGGGAGTAATGAGCAGTTCTTC. Protein product: CASSAASGSNEQFF. This chain joins TRBV2 and TRBJ2-1; 10 bases map to TRBD2. V shed 4 bases, J shed 7 bases, and the junction held 4 bases outside the gene matches. This CDR3 has 14 residues. Germline loops: CDR1 SNHLY, CDR2 FYNNEI.

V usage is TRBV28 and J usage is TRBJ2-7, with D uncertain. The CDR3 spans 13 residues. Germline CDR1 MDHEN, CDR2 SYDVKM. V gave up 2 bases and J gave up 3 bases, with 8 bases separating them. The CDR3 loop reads CASSLVDFYEQYF. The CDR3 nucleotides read TGTGCCAGCAGTTTAGTAGACTTCTACGAGCAGTACTTC.

Here the CDR3 DNA reads TGTGCCAGCAGCTTCCAAGCGGGAGTACCAGATACGCAGTATTTT. This gives the protein CASSFQAGVPDTQYF. J is TRBJ2-3 and V is TRBV7-2; 8 bases agree with TRBD2. Germline trimming cut 3 bases from V and 4 bases from J; bases unmatched to any gene: 6. The CDR3 loop spans 15 amino acids. Germline values: CDR1 SGHTA, CDR2 FQGNSA.

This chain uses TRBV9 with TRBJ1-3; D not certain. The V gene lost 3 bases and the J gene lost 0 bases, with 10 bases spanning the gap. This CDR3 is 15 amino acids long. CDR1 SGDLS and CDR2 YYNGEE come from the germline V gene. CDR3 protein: CASSARSFSGNTIYF. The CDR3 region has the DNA TGTGCCAGCAGCGCAAGAAGCTTCTCTGGAAACACCATATATTTT.

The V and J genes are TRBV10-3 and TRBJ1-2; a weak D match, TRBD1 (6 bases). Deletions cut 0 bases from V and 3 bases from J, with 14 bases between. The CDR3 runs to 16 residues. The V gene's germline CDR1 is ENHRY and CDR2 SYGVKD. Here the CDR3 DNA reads TGTGCCATCAGTGAGTCAGGGTCAGGGGCTGACTATGGCTACACCTTC. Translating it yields CAISESGSGADYGYTF.

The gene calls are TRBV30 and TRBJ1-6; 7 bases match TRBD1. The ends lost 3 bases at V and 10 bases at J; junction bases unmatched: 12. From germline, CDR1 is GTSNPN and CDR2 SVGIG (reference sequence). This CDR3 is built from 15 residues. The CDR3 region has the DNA TGTGCCTGGAGGTTACCTCAGGGGGTAAAGTCACCCCTCCACTTT. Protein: CAWRLPQGVKSPLHF.

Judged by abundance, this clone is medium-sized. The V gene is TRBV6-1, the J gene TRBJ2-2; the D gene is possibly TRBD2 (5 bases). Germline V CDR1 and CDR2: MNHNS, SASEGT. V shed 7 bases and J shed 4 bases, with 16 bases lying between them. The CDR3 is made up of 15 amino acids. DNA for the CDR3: TGTGCCAGCAAGAGGGCCGAGCTGTCCACCGGGGAGCTGTTTTTT. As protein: CASKRAELSTGELFF.

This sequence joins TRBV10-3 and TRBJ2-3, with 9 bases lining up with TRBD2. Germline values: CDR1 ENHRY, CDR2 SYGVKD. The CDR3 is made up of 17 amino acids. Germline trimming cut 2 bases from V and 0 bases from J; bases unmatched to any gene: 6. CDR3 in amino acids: CAISETFTSGSTDTQYF. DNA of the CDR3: TGTGCCATCAGTGAGACTTTTACTAGCGGGAGCACAGATACGCAGTATTTT.

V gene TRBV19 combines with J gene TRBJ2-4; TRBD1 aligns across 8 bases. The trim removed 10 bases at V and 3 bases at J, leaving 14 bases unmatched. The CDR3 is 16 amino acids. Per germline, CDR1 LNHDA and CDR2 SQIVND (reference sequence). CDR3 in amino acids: CATGSGDRRFKNIQYF. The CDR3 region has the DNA TGTGCCACCGGGTCGGGGGACAGGCGATTCAAAAACATTCAGTACTTC.

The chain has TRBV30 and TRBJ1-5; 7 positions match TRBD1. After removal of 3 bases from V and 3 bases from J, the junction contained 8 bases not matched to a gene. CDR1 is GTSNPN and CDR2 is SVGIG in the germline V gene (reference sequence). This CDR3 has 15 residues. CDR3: CAWRFPGGNNQPQHF. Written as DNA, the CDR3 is TGTGCCTGGAGATTCCCAGGGGGAAACAATCAGCCCCAGCATTTT.